Sequencing of this TCR beta chain was carried out in a study of blood T cell repertoires in COVID-19. Study-level information: COVID-19 samples from acute and convalescent phases originated in the United States, Italy and Spain. T cells, B-cell-depleted T cells, or PBMCs supplied cDNA or gDNA.

Original data processing: Amplification with reference gene primers provided the estimates of nucleated cell counts. Here immunoSEQ multiplex PCR was the method, and the copy in TCRdb shows in-frame clones only, minus some. Clone size and the V and J calls come from that table; the DNA yielded D and trimming. The sample consists of more than 120,000 clones, approximately 84% of them appearing once. V dropped 4 bases and J dropped 0 bases, with 7 bases sitting between them. Germline-derived CDR1 and CDR2 are LNHNV and YYDKDF (reference sequence). The CDR3 is made up of 14 amino acids. This clone was seen a single time.

The specimen sequenced was peripheral blood. This TCR was recovered from a human donor with acute or convalescent COVID-19. The donor label of this sample is uncertain. The chain recombines TRBV15 with TRBJ1-3; a weak D match, TRBD1 (5 bases). In DNA, the CDR3 is TGTGCCACCAGCAAGGGGTTCTCTGGAAACACCATATATTTT. Translating it yields CATSKGFSGNTIYF.